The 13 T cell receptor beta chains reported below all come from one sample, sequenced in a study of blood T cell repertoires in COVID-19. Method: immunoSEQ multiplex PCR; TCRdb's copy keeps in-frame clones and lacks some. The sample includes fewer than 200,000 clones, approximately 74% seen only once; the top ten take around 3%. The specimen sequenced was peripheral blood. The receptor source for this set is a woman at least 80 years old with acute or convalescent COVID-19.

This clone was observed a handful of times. DNA of the CDR3: TGTGCCAGCAGCAGACAGGAGAACACTGAAGCTTTCTTT. Its protein product is CASSRQENTEAFF. The J gene is TRBJ1-1, the V gene TRBV6-5, with D possibly matching TRBD1 (6 bases). The CDR3 is 13 amino acids. CDR1 and CDR2 from the germline V gene are MNHEY and SVGAGI. V shed 6 bases and J shed 1 base, with 9 bases lying between them.

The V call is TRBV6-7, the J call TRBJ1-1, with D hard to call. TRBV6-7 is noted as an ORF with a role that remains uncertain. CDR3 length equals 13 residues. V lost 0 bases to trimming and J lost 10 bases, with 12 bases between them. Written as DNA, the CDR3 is TGTGCCAGCAGTTACTCGAGGGTTGTAGGAGCTTTCTTT. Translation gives CASSYSRVVGAFF.

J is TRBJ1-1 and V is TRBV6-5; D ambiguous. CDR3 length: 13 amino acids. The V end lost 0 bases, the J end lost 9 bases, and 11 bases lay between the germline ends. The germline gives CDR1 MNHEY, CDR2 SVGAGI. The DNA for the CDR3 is TGTGCCAGCAGTTACTCGGAGGCCAGGCAAGCTTTCTTT. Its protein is CASSYSEARQAFF.

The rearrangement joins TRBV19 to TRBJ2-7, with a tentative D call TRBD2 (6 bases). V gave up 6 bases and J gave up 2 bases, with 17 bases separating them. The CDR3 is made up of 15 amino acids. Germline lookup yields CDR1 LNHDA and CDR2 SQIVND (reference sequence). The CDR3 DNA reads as TGTGCCAGTAGAGACGGGGGAGACGCCACCTACGAGCAGTACTTC. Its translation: CASRDGGDATYEQYF.

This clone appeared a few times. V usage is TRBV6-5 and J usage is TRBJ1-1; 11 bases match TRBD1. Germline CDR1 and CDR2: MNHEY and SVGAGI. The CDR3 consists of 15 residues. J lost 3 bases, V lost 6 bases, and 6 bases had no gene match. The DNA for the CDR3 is TGTGCCAGCAGGTCCGGGACAGGGGGGGACACTGAAGCTTTCTTT. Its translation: CASRSGTGGDTEAFF.

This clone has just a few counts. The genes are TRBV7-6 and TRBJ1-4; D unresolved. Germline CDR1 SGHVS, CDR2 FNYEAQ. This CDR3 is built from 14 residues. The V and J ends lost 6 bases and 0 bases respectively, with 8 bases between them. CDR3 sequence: CASSAATTNEKLFF. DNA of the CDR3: TGTGCCAGCAGTGCAGCGACAACTAATGAAAAACTGTTTTTT.

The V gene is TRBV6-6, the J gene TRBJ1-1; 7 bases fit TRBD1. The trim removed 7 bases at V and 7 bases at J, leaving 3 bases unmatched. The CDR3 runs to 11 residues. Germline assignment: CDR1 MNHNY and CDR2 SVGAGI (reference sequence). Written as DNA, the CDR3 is TGTGCCAGCAACGACAGGGATGAAGCTTTCTTT. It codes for CASNDRDEAFF.

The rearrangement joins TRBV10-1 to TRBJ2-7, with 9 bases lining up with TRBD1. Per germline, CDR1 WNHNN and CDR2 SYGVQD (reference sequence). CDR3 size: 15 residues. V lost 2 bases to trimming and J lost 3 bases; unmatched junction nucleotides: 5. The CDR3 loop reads CASSEGTGTVYEQYF. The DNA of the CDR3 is TGCGCCAGCAGTGAGGGGACAGGGACCGTCTACGAGCAGTACTTC.

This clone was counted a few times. The CDR3 region has the DNA TGCGCCAGCAGCTCCAATGTTAGGGAGACGGAAGCTTTCTTT. Translated, it gives CASSSNVRETEAFF. This sequence joins TRBV5-1 and TRBJ1-1; D gene ambiguous. V lost 3 bases to trimming and J lost 8 bases, with 17 bases between them. Germline V gene data show CDR1 as SGHRS and CDR2 as YFSETQ. This CDR3 has 14 residues.

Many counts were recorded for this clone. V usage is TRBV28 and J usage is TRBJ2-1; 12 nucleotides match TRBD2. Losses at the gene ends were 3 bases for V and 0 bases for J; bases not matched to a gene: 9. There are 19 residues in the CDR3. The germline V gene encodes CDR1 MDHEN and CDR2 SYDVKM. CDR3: CASSFPRASGGGSYNEQFF. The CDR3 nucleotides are TGTGCCAGCAGTTTCCCCCGAGCTAGCGGGGGGGGCTCCTACAATGAGCAGTTCTTC. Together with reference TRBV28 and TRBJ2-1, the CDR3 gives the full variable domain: DVKVTQSSRYLVKRTGEKVFLECVQDMDHENMFWYRQDPGLGLRLIYFSYDVKMKEKGDIPEGYSVSREKKERFSLILESASTNQTSMYLCASSFPRASGGGSYNEQFFGPGTRLTVL.

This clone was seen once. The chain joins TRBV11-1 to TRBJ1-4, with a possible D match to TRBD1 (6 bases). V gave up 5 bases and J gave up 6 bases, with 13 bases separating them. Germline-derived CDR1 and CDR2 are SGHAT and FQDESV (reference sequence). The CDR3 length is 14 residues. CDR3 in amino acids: CASSTRRTDEKLFF. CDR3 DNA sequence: TGTGCCAGCAGCACTCGACGGACAGATGAAAAACTGTTTTTT.

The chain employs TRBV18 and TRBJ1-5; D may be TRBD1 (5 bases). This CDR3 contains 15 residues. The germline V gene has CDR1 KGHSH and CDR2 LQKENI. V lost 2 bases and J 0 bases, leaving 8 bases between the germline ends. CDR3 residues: CASSPSQASNQPQHF. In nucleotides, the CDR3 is TGTGCCAGCTCACCATCACAGGCTAGCAATCAGCCCCAGCATTTT.

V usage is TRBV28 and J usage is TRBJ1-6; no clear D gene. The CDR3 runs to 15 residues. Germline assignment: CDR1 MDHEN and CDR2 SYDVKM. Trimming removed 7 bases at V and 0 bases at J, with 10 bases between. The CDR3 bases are TGTGCCAGCACCGAGGGCCCCTCCTATAATTCACCCCTCCACTTT. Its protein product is CASTEGPSYNSPLHF.